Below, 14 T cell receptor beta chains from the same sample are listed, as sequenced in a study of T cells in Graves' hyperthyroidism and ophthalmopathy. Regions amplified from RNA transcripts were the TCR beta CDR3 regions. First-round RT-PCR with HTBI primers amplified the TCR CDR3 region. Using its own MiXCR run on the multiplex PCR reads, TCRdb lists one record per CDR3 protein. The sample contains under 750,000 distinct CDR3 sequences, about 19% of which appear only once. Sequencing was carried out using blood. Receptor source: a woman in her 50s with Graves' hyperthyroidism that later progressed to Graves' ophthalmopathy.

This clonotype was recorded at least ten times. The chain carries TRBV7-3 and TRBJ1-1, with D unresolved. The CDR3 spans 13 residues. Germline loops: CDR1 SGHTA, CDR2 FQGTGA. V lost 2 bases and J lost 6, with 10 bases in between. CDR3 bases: TGTGCCAGCAGCTTATTATTCGACTCTGAAGCTTTCTTT. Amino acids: CASSLLFDSEAFF.

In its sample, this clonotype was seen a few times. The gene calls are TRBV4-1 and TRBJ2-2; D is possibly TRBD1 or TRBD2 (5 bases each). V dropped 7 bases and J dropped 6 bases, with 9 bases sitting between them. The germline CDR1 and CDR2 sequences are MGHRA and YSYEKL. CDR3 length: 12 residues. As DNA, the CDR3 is TGCGCCAGCATGGGGGTTGCCGGGGAGCTGTTTTTT. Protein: CASMGVAGELFF.

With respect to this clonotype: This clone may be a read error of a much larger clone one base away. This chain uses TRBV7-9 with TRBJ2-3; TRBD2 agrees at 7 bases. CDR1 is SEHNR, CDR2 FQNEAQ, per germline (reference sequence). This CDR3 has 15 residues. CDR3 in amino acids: CASSPRGGNTDTKYF. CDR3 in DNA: TGTGCCAGCAGCCCACGGGGAGGGAACACAGATACGAAGTATTTT.

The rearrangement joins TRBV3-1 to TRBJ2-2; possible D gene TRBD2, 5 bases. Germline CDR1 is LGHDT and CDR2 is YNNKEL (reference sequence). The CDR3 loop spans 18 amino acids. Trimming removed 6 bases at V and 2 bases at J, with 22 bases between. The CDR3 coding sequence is TGTGCCAGCAGGCCAACCCAACTAGGTTTTGTAAACACCGGGGAGCTGTTTTTT. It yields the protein CASRPTQLGFVNTGELFF.

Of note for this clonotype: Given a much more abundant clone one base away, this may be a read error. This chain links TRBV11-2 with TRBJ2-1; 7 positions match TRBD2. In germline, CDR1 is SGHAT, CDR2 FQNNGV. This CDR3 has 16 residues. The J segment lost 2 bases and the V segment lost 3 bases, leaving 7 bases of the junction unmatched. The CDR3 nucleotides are TGTGCCAGCAGCTTTGGTGGGAGGGGCGCCTACAATGAGCAGTTCTTC. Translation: CASSFGGRGAYNEQFF.

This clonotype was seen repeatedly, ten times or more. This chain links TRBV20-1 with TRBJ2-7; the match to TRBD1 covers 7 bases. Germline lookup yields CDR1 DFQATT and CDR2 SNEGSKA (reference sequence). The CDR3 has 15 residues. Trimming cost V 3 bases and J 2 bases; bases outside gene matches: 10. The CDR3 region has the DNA TGCAGTGCTAGTCGTACCGGGACAGCCACCTACGAGCAGTACTTC. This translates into CSASRTGTATYEQYF.

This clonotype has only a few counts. The CDR3 DNA follows: TGCAGTGCTAGGAGTATGCGGGGAAGGGAAGAGACCCAGTACTTC. Protein: CSARSMRGREETQYF. The J gene is TRBJ2-5, the V gene TRBV20-1; weak D call: TRBD2 (6 bases). Germline CDR1 DFQATT, CDR2 SNEGSKA (reference sequence). CDR3 size: 15 residues. V shed 3 bases and J shed 3 bases, with 17 bases lying between them.

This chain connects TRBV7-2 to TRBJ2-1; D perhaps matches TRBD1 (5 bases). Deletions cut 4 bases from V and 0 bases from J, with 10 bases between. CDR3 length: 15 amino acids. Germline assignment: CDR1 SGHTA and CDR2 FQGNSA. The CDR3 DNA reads TGTGCCAGCAGCTGGGCCGACAGCTCCTACAATGAGCAGTTCTTC. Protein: CASSWADSSYNEQFF.

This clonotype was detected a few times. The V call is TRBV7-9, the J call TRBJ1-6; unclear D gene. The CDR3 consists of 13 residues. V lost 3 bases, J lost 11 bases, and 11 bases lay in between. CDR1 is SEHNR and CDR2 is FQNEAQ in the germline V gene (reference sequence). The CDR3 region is CASSLVREAPLHF. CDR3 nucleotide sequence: TGTGCCAGCAGCTTGGTCCGTGAAGCACCCCTCCACTTT.

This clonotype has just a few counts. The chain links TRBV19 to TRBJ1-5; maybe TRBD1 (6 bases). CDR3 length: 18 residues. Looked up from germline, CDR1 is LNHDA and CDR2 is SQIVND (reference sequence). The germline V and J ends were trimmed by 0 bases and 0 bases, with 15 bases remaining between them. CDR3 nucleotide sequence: TGTGCCAGTAGTATAGATCTATCAGGGGCAGCTAGCAATCAGCCCCAGCATTTT. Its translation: CASSIDLSGAASNQPQHF.

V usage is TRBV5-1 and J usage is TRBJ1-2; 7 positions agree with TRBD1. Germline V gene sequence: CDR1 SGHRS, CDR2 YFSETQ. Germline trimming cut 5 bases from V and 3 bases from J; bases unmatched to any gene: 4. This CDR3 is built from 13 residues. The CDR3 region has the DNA TGCGCCAGCAGAGGGGGCGCGGACTATGGCTACACCTTC. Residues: CASRGGADYGYTF.

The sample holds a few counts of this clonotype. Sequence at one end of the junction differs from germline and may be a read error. The chain's CDR3 is CVSSTRQGAYNEQFF. CDR3 DNA sequence: TGTGTCAGCAGCACCAGACAGGGGGCCTACAATGAGCAGTTCTTC. The chain joins TRBV11-2 to TRBJ2-1, with 9 bases matching TRBD1. The CDR3 has 15 amino acids. Germline assignment: CDR1 SGHAT and CDR2 FQNNGV.

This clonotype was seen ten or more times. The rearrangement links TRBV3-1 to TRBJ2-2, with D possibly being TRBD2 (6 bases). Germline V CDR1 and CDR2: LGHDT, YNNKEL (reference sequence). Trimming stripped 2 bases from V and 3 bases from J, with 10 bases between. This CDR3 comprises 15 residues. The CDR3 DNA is TGTGCCAGCAGCCAAATGCGGGGCGACACCGGGGAGCTGTTTTTT. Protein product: CASSQMRGDTGELFF.

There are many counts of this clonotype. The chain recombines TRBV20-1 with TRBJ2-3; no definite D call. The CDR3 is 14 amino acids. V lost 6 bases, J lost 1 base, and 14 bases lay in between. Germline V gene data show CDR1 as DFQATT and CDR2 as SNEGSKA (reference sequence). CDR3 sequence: CSARRHGGTDTQYF. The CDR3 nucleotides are TGCAGTGCCCGGCGGCATGGGGGCACAGATACGCAGTATTTT.